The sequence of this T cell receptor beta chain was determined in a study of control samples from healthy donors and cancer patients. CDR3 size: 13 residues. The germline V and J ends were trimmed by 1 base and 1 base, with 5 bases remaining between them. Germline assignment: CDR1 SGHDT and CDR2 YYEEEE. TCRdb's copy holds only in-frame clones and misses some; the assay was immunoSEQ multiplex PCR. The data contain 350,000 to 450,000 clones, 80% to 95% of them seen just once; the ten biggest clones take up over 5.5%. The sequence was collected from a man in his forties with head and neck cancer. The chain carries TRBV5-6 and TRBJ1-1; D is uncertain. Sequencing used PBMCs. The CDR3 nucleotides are TGTGCCAGCAGCTTGTACAGGAACACTGAAGCTTTCTTT. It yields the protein CASSLYRNTEAFF.